What follows is one TCR beta chain and its context. Looked up from germline, CDR1 is SGHRS and CDR2 is YFSETQ. There are 14 residues in the CDR3. V was trimmed by 0 bases and J by 4 bases, leaving 10 bases between them. The authors' processing: Reference gene primer amplification yielded estimated nucleated cell counts. This table comes from immunoSEQ multiplex PCR, and its TCRdb copy is limited to in-frame clones, with some not included. The V and J calls and clone size were taken over from that table, and D and trimming were inferred from the DNA. The data hold under 300,000 clones, with 80% to 90% observed a single time. This sample stems from a study of blood T cell repertoires in COVID-19. Turning to the study itself: Whether acute or convalescent, the COVID-19 samples came from the United States, Italy and Spain. Sample material is recorded as cDNA or gDNA derived from T cells, B-cell-depleted T cells, or PBMCs.

Seattle's cohort entered during active infection and was followed longitudinally. V usage is TRBV5-1 and J usage is TRBJ1-2, with D tentatively TRBD1 (5 bases). This receptor was identified in a woman in her 70s with COVID-19, enrolled during active disease. Sequences were obtained from peripheral blood. The CDR3: CASSLGQRAYGYTF. CDR3 in DNA: TGCGCCAGCAGCTTGGGACAGCGCGCCTATGGCTACACCTTC.